The T cell receptor beta chain described here comes from a study of T cell responses to AZD1222 COVID-19 vaccine. The protocol was immunoSEQ multiplex PCR, while the TCRdb copy is restricted to in-frame clones and leaves out a portion. This table holds 100,000 to 150,000 clones, roughly 87% found once. The CDR3 length is 15 residues. Trimming removed 1 base from V and 0 bases from J, with 10 bases in between. Germline lookup yields CDR1 LGHNA and CDR2 YNFKEQ. The sample here was peripheral blood, taken on day 0 of MenACWY control vaccination. The receptor comes from an adult in good health. The rearrangement links TRBV4-2 to TRBJ2-7; weak D call: TRBD1 (7 bases). CDR3 amino acids: CASSQVQGGSYEQYF. CDR3 bases: TGTGCCAGCAGCCAAGTTCAGGGGGGCTCCTACGAGCAGTACTTC.